This TCR beta chain was identified in a study of blood T cell repertoires in COVID-19. Using immunoSEQ multiplex PCR, the repertoire was profiled, and TCRdb retains in-frame clones only, with some absent. The sample lists 400,000 to 550,000 clones, roughly 90% seen once, with 4.3% in the top ten. The CDR3 extends over 15 amino acids. Trimming removed 5 bases from V and 4 bases from J; junction bases left unmatched: 9. CDR1 is SGHVS and CDR2 is FNYEAQ in the germline V gene. This TCR came from a woman in her twenties or thirties with acute or convalescent COVID-19. The chain combines TRBV7-6 with TRBJ2-3; TRBD1 agrees at 7 bases. Sequenced sample: peripheral blood. Here the CDR3 reads CASSPSTGWADTQYF. Written as DNA, the CDR3 is TGTGCCAGCAGCCCCTCGACAGGGTGGGCAGATACGCAGTATTTT.